Each of the 24 T cell receptor beta chains below was sequenced from the same sample in a study of cytomegalovirus exposure and HLA in healthy donors. The PCR used 60 Vbeta and 13 Jbeta primers. Assay: immunoSEQ multiplex PCR; the TCRdb copy retains only in-frame clones and omits some. Of over 150,000 clones listed, approximately 80% are singletons. The sequencing sample was made of PBMCs. The receptors derive from a man in his forties or fifties in good health and CMV-seronegative.

CDR3 bases: TGTGCCAGCAGCTTAACAGTAAAAGAGACCCAGTACTTC. Translating it yields CASSLTVKETQYF. V and J are TRBV11-2 and TRBJ2-5; no firm D call. Germline values: CDR1 SGHAT, CDR2 FQNNGV. There are 13 residues in the CDR3. V lost 2 bases to trimming and J lost 3 bases, with 7 bases between them. Together with reference TRBV11-2 and TRBJ2-5, the CDR3 gives the full variable domain: EAGVAQSPRYKIIEKRQSVAFWCNPISGHATLYWYQQILGQGPKLLIQFQNNGVVDDSQLPKDRFSAERLKGVDSTLKIQPAKLEDSAVYLCASSLTVKETQYFGPGTRLLVL.

The V gene is TRBV5-1, the J gene TRBJ2-4; no definite D call. The CDR3 has 17 residues. Trimming took off 0 bases at V and 0 bases at J, with 13 bases between the two ends. Per the germline V gene, CDR1 is SGHRS and CDR2 is YFSETQ. The CDR3 loop is CASSLVADSLAKNIQYF. The DNA for the CDR3 is TGCGCCAGCAGCTTGGTAGCAGACTCTCTAGCCAAAAACATTCAGTACTTC.

The chain has TRBV19 and TRBJ1-5, with a tentative D call TRBD1 (5 bases). The CDR3 has 14 amino acids. V was clipped by 10 bases and J by 0 bases, with 13 bases between them. From germline, CDR1 is LNHDA and CDR2 SQIVND (reference sequence). The chain's CDR3 is CATRGGYSNQPQHF. Written as DNA, the CDR3 is TGTGCCACGCGGGGGGGGTATAGCAATCAGCCCCAGCATTTT.

The J gene is TRBJ2-5, the V gene TRBV29-1; tentative D call: TRBD2 (7 bases). The CDR3 sequence is 16 residues long. Trimming stripped 2 bases from V and 1 base from J, with 17 bases between. CDR1 SQVTM and CDR2 ANQGSEA come from the germline V gene. The CDR3 bases are TGCAGCGTTGAACGGGGGGCCCCTCTGTCCCAAGAGACCCAGTACTTC. It encodes CSVERGAPLSQETQYF.

The rearrangement links TRBV6-4 to TRBJ2-1, with 9 bases identical to TRBD1. Germline V gene data show CDR1 as MRHNA and CDR2 as SNTAGT. V was pared by 3 bases and J by 5 bases, with 8 bases of the junction left unmatched. The CDR3 contains 16 residues. This CDR3 reads CASSDSGQGWHNEQFF. The DNA for the CDR3 is TGTGCCAGCAGTGATTCGGGACAGGGTTGGCACAATGAGCAGTTCTTC.

The V gene is TRBV4-3, the J gene TRBJ1-3, with a weak D call TRBD1 (6 bases). V lost 0 bases and J lost 0, with 9 bases in between. Germline CDR1 is LGHNA and CDR2 is YSLEER. The length of the CDR3 is 16 residues. The chain's CDR3 is CASSQEAGASGNTIYF. The CDR3 bases are TGCGCCAGCAGCCAAGAGGCAGGGGCCTCTGGAAACACCATATATTTT.

In nucleotides, the CDR3 is TGTGCCTGGAGCGGGTATCAAGAGACCCAGTACTTC. This gives the protein CAWSGYQETQYF. J is TRBJ2-5 and V is TRBV30, with unresolved D. The V gene's germline CDR1 is GTSNPN and CDR2 SVGIG (reference sequence). This CDR3 has 12 residues. V was clipped by 3 bases and J by 2 bases, with 7 bases between them. Full variable domain (rest looked up from reference TRBV30 and TRBJ2-5): SQTIHQWPATLVQPVGSPLSLECTVEGTSNPNLYWYRQAAGRGLQLLFYSVGIGQISSEVPQNLSASRPQDRQFILSSKKLLLSDSGFYLCAWSGYQETQYFGPGTRLLVL.

This chain joins TRBV5-1 and TRBJ1-1; D remains unclear. The length of the CDR3 is 14 residues. Trimming stripped 3 bases from V and 0 bases from J, with 9 bases between. CDR1 and CDR2 from the germline V gene are SGHRS and YFSETQ. CDR3 region: CASSYDGMNTEAFF. CDR3 sequence (DNA): TGCGCCAGCAGCTACGACGGGATGAACACTGAAGCTTTCTTT.

The J gene is TRBJ2-7, the V gene TRBV6-6, with D possibly being TRBD1 (5 bases). This CDR3 has 15 residues. The germline gives CDR1 MNHNY, CDR2 SVGAGI (reference sequence). V was trimmed by 4 bases and J by 3 bases, leaving 16 bases between them. The chain's CDR3 is CASSSQTTAFYEQYF. In DNA form, the CDR3 reads TGTGCCAGCAGTTCTCAAACGACAGCTTTCTACGAGCAGTACTTC.

This clone appeared a few times. The J gene is TRBJ1-6, the V gene TRBV5-1; 8 nucleotides line up with TRBD1. CDR3 length equals 15 residues. V gave up 3 bases and J gave up 3 bases; unmatched junction bases: 2. Germline V gene data show CDR1 as SGHRS and CDR2 as YFSETQ. The CDR3 DNA reads as TGCGCCAGCAGCTCGGGACAGGACTATAATTCACCCCTCCACTTT. Its translation is CASSSGQDYNSPLHF.

Only a few counts were recorded for this clone. The chain links TRBV5-1 to TRBJ2-3; tentative D call: TRBD1 (6 bases). This CDR3 is 15 amino acids long. The germline CDR1 and CDR2 sequences are SGHRS and YFSETQ. Trimming pared 2 bases from V and 5 bases from J, leaving 15 bases between. CDR3 sequence: CASSFGQPRQDTQYF. In DNA, the CDR3 is TGCGCCAGCAGCTTTGGACAGCCCCGACAAGATACGCAGTATTTT.

This chain links TRBV7-3 with TRBJ2-3; 7 bases line up with TRBD1. The germline gives CDR1 SGHTA, CDR2 FQGTGA. This CDR3 region has 15 residues. The junction had 9 bases not matched to a gene; V was cut back by 5 bases and J by 4 bases. This CDR3 is CASSQDPQGADTQYF. The CDR3 region has the DNA TGTGCCAGCAGCCAAGACCCCCAGGGGGCAGATACGCAGTATTTT.

This clone has more than one count but fewer than ten. The CDR3 loop reads CASSRRVGGEEYEQYF. The CDR3 DNA is TGTGCCAGCAGCCGCCGGGTTGGGGGGGAGGAATACGAGCAGTACTTC. The chain couples TRBV4-2 to TRBJ2-7; the match to TRBD2 covers 7 bases. V was clipped by 4 bases and J by 4 bases; unmatched bases: 13. From germline, CDR1 is LGHNA and CDR2 YNFKEQ. The CDR3 totals 16 residues.

V usage is TRBV7-9 and J usage is TRBJ2-2; 9 bases line up with TRBD2. J gave up 6 bases and V 7 bases, and 15 bases lay outside the gene matches. Germline CDR1 SEHNR, CDR2 FQNEAQ (reference sequence). This CDR3 has 17 residues. This chain's CDR3 is CASTPNGLSGGPGELFF. Written as DNA, the CDR3 is TGTGCCAGCACCCCAAATGGCCTTAGCGGGGGACCCGGGGAGCTGTTTTTT. The full variable domain, with the rest looked up from reference TRBV7-9 and TRBJ2-2, is DTGVSQNPRHKITKRGQNVTFRCDPISEHNRLYWYRQTLGQGPEFLTYFQNEAQLEKSRLLSDRFSAERPKGSFSTLEIQRTEQGDSAMYLCASTPNGLSGGPGELFFGEGSRLTVL.

The chain uses TRBV10-3 and TRBJ2-7; TRBD1 matches at 9 bases. Unmatched junction bases numbered 3, after V lost 2 bases and J lost 4 bases. The CDR3 has 14 amino acids. The germline V gene encodes CDR1 ENHRY and CDR2 SYGVKD. CDR3 loop: CAISEGQGFYEQYF. In DNA, the CDR3 is TGTGCCATCAGTGAGGGACAGGGGTTTTACGAGCAGTACTTC.

The CDR3 nucleotides are TGTGCCAGCAGCTTTCCCGATCAGCCCCAGCATTTT. It codes for CASSFPDQPQHF. V gene TRBV7-6 combines with J gene TRBJ1-5; unclear D gene. V lost 3 bases and J 5 bases, leaving 5 bases between the germline ends. The CDR3 is 12 residues long. Germline CDR1 SGHVS, CDR2 FNYEAQ.

This rearrangement joins TRBV14 to TRBJ2-3, with D maybe TRBD2 (6 bases). The CDR3 contains 15 residues. The germline CDR1 and CDR2 sequences are SGHDN and FVKESK. Trimming removed 8 bases at V and 0 bases at J, with 15 bases between. The CDR3 bases are TGTGCCAGCCGACCGTCGGGGAGGAGCACAGATACGCAGTATTTT. This encodes CASRPSGRSTDTQYF.

To note about this clone: The junction departs from germline at one end; a sequencing error may be responsible. This CDR3 is CASSLNGLFQETQYF. The CDR3 region has the DNA TGTGCCAGCAGTTTAAACGGACTTTTCCAAGAGACCCAGTACTTC. This sequence joins TRBV7-3 and TRBJ2-5, with D tentatively TRBD2 (5 bases). This CDR3 is 15 amino acids long. Per germline, CDR1 SGHTA and CDR2 FQGTGA. Looking up the rest from reference TRBV7-3 and TRBJ2-5 gives the full variable domain: GAGVSQTPSNKVTEKGKYVELRCDPISGHTALYWYRQSLGQGPEFLIYFQGTGAADDSGLPNDRFFAVRPEGSVSTLKIQRTERGDSAVYLCASSLNGLFQETQYFGPGTRLLVL.

This chain joins TRBV7-8 and TRBJ2-1; 11 bases map to TRBD1. This CDR3 spans 16 amino acids. Germline trimming cut 1 base from V and 4 bases from J; bases unmatched to any gene: 3. Per germline, CDR1 SGHVS and CDR2 FQNEAQ. The CDR3 DNA follows: TGTGCCAGCAGCTTAGATTGGGACAGGGGGTACAATGAGCAGTTCTTC. It codes for CASSLDWDRGYNEQFF.

The chain carries TRBV10-3 and TRBJ1-5; D unclear. Germline loops: CDR1 ENHRY, CDR2 SYGVKD. CDR3 length equals 13 residues. With 4 bases removed from V and 0 bases from J, the gap between germline ends came to 4 bases. DNA for the CDR3: TGTGCCATCAGTGCAATTAGCAATCAGCCCCAGCATTTT. Its translation is CAISAISNQPQHF.

The chain uses TRBV13 and TRBJ1-5, with D unclear. V lost 0 bases, J lost 6 bases, and 9 bases lay in between. CDR1 and CDR2 from the germline V gene are PRHDT and FYEKMQ (reference sequence). CDR3 size: 14 residues. The CDR3 region has the DNA TGTGCCAGCAGCTTAGGCCAAAGCGGTCAGCCCCAGCATTTT. Protein product: CASSLGQSGQPQHF. The full variable domain, with the rest looked up from reference TRBV13 and TRBJ1-5, is AAGVIQSPRHLIKEKRETATLKCYPIPRHDTVYWYQQGPGQDPQFLISFYEKMQSDKGSIPDRFSAQQFSDYHSELNMSSLELGDSALYFCASSLGQSGQPQHFGDGTRLSIL.

This clone was observed a handful of times. The CDR3 protein is CATSRGRDPGANVLTF. DNA of the CDR3: TGTGCCACCAGCAGGGGTCGGGATCCCGGGGCCAACGTCCTGACTTTC. The V and J genes are TRBV15 and TRBJ2-6, with TRBD2 as a possible D gene (5 bases). The CDR3 has 16 residues. V was shortened by 3 bases and J by 4 bases, with 13 bases between the two germline ends. CDR1 LNHNV and CDR2 YYDKDF come from the germline V gene (reference sequence).

This chain uses TRBV15 with TRBJ1-1; D is perhaps TRBD1 (6 bases). The CDR3 contains 16 residues. Trimming pared 4 bases from V and 3 bases from J, leaving 18 bases between. The V gene's germline CDR1 is LNHNV and CDR2 YYDKDF (reference sequence). Here the CDR3 DNA reads TGTGCCACCAGCACCGCCCGAGACAGGTTTGACACTGAAGCTTTCTTT. Encoded protein: CATSTARDRFDTEAFF.

This clone was seen a single time. The chain employs TRBV7-2 and TRBJ2-7; 8 bases map to TRBD1. CDR1 and CDR2 (germline): SGHTA, FQGNSA. J was trimmed by 4 bases and V by 4 bases; bases with no gene match: 9. The CDR3 contains 15 residues. The CDR3 loop reads CASSSVDREVYEQYF. DNA of the CDR3: TGTGCCAGCAGCTCTGTGGACAGGGAGGTATACGAGCAGTACTTC.